This T cell receptor beta chain comes out of a study of PD-1 blockade in classical Hodgkin lymphoma. TCRdb's copy holds only in-frame clones and misses some; the assay was immunoSEQ multiplex PCR. Counted here are tens of thousands of clones, roughly 78% occurring once; the ten biggest clones make up 37%. Time point in this sample: cycle 4 day 1 (C4D1), after five to seven weeks of nivolumab. All the patients suffered relapse after autologous stem cell transplantation, and brentuximab vedotin exposure differed. CDR3 length: 15 amino acids. Germline V lookup: CDR1 MNHNS, CDR2 SASEGT. V lost 7 bases to trimming and J lost 5 bases; unmatched junction nucleotides: 11.

This material consisted of peripheral blood mononuclear cells (PBMCs), taken before the fourth cycle of nivolumab. This clonotype was obtained from a human donor with classical Hodgkin lymphoma. The J gene is TRBJ2-5, the V gene TRBV6-1, with TRBD1 matching 9 bases. CDR3 region: CASTRGQGNGETQYF. For the CDR3, the DNA is TGTGCCAGCACCAGGGGACAGGGTAATGGTGAGACCCAGTACTTC.